One and the same sample provided the 23 T cell receptor beta chains below, sequenced in a study of blood T cells in healthy people across ages. A J-beta primer mix and a sample-barcoded 5' primer were used in a second PCR of about 7 to 12 cycles. TCRdb itself ran the 5' RACE reads through MiXCR, one entry per CDR3 protein. The table lists about 680,000 distinct CDR3 sequences, roughly 50% of them singletons. The specimen was blood. These TCRs come from a woman in her sixties in good health.

The chain is built from TRBV7-2 and TRBJ2-2; D unclear. Germline CDR1 SGHTA, CDR2 FQGNSA. This CDR3 comprises 14 residues. Trimming removed 4 bases from V and 0 bases from J, with 6 bases in between. CDR3 nucleotide sequence: TGTGCCAGCAGCTCTTACACGAACACCGGGGAGCTGTTTTTT. Translation gives CASSSYTNTGELFF.

The chain is built from TRBV28 and TRBJ2-1; no clear D gene. This CDR3 region has 14 residues. CDR1 and CDR2 from the germline V gene are MDHEN and SYDVKM. Deletions cut 7 bases from V and 0 bases from J, with 10 bases between. CDR3 DNA: TGTGCCAGCACTACTACCCGCTCCTACAATGAGCAGTTCTTC. This codes for CASTTTRSYNEQFF. The full variable domain, its missing parts supplied by reference TRBV28 and TRBJ2-1, is DVKVTQSSRYLVKRTGEKVFLECVQDMDHENMFWYRQDPGLGLRLIYFSYDVKMKEKGDIPEGYSVSREKKERFSLILESASTNQTSMYLCASTTTRSYNEQFFGPGTRLTVL.

V gene TRBV12-3 or TRBV12-4 combines with J gene TRBJ2-6, with 9 nucleotides matching TRBD1. With V trimmed by 5 bases and J by 2 bases, 1 base remained unmatched. CDR3 size: 15 residues. DNA for the CDR3: TGTGCCAGCAGTCGACAGGGGGCTGGGGCCAACGTCCTGACTTTC. It specifies CASSRQGAGANVLTF.

The chain employs TRBV30 and TRBJ2-3; tentatively, D is TRBD2 (6 bases). Germline values: CDR1 GTSNPN, CDR2 SVGIG (reference sequence). The V end lost 4 bases, the J end lost 0 bases, and 8 bases lay between the germline ends. The CDR3 extends over 13 amino acids. The CDR3 protein is CAWKRASTDTQYF. In DNA, the CDR3 is TGTGCCTGGAAGCGGGCCAGCACAGATACGCAGTATTTT.

This clonotype has just one count. Written as DNA, the CDR3 is TGTGCCACCAGCAGAGGGAGCGGGGAAGAGACCGAGCAGTACTTC. It specifies CATSRGSGEETEQYF. The rearrangement uses TRBV15 and TRBJ2-7; TRBD2 matches at 7 bases. The CDR3 sequence is 15 residues long. The V segment lost 1 base and the J segment 6 bases; nucleotides outside the gene matches: 9. Germline CDR1 reads LNHNV; CDR2 reads YYDKDF (reference sequence).

V is TRBV11-2 and J is TRBJ1-1; no clear D gene. V was trimmed by 3 bases and J by 6 bases, leaving 17 bases between them. The CDR3 totals 15 residues. Germline-derived CDR1 and CDR2 are SGHAT and FQNNGV. The CDR3 nucleotides read TGTGCCAGCAGCTTGCCGAGGGCGGTTATATCTGAAGCTTTCTTT. This encodes CASSLPRAVISEAFF.

This clonotype occurred a few times. The gene calls are TRBV20-1 and TRBJ2-2; D uncertain. Germline V gene data show CDR1 as DFQATT and CDR2 as SNEGSKA (reference sequence). This CDR3 spans 11 amino acids. With 3 bases removed from V and 5 bases from J, the gap between germline ends came to 4 bases. CDR3 sequence (DNA): TGCAGTGCTAGCGGGACCGGGGAGCTGTTTTTT. Its translation: CSASGTGELFF.

This clonotype has only a few counts. The V gene is TRBV4-3, the J gene TRBJ2-3; 10 positions agree with TRBD2. There are 14 residues in the CDR3. The J segment lost 2 bases and the V segment lost 8 bases, leaving 4 bases of the junction unmatched. From germline, CDR1 is LGHNA and CDR2 YSLEER. DNA of the CDR3: TGCGCCAGCGGGCTAGCGGGAGACACAGATACGCAGTATTTT. It is translated as CASGLAGDTDTQYF.

This clonotype occurred a few times. The chain joins TRBV6-1 to TRBJ2-6; 8 nucleotides line up with TRBD1. V lost 8 bases to trimming and J lost 0 bases; unmatched junction nucleotides: 9. Germline-derived CDR1 and CDR2 are MNHNS and SASEGT. The CDR3 has 17 residues. The CDR3 here is CASSSGGGYSGANVLTF. The CDR3 DNA reads as TGTGCCAGCTCGTCAGGGGGCGGTTACTCTGGGGCCAACGTCCTGACTTTC.

The V call is TRBV7-3, the J call TRBJ2-2; possible D gene TRBD1, 5 bases. Per germline, CDR1 SGHTA and CDR2 FQGTGA. Trimming removed 6 bases from V and 1 base from J, with 9 bases in between. This CDR3 comprises 14 residues. CDR3 in amino acids: CASRAQGNTGELFF. CDR3 coding DNA: TGTGCCAGCAGGGCCCAGGGGAACACCGGGGAGCTGTTTTTT.

J is TRBJ2-1 and V is TRBV6-5; no clear D gene. This CDR3 comprises 14 residues. Trimming stripped 6 bases from V and 3 bases from J, with 12 bases between. CDR1 is MNHEY, CDR2 SVGAGI, per germline. CDR3: CASSRGSFYNEQFF. The CDR3 DNA reads as TGTGCCAGCAGCCGTGGATCCTTCTACAATGAGCAGTTCTTC.

This clonotype was observed a few times. The chain recombines TRBV18 with TRBJ2-5, with TRBD2 matching 8 bases. The V gene's germline CDR1 is KGHSH and CDR2 LQKENI. The J segment lost 5 bases and the V segment lost 0 bases, leaving 5 bases of the junction unmatched. The CDR3 has 15 amino acids. CDR3 amino acids: CASSPPGLVRETQYF. The CDR3 nucleotides are TGTGCCAGCTCACCACCGGGACTAGTACGGGAGACCCAGTACTTC.

V gene TRBV20-1 combines with J gene TRBJ2-5; D is perhaps TRBD2 (6 bases). The CDR3 loop spans 14 amino acids. Germline loops: CDR1 DFQATT, CDR2 SNEGSKA (reference sequence). V was pared by 5 bases and J by 11 bases, with 24 bases between. The CDR3 spells CSADKGLPSDEQYF. The CDR3 coding sequence is TGCAGTGCTGATAAGGGACTCCCCAGCGATGAGCAGTACTTC.

The chain recombines TRBV27 with TRBJ2-7; D unclear. V lost 3 bases, J lost 1 base, and 7 bases lay in between. The CDR3 sequence is 13 residues long. CDR1 and CDR2 (germline): MNHEY, SMNVEV (reference sequence). The CDR3 sequence: CASSFDGSYEQYF. Here the CDR3 DNA reads TGTGCCAGCAGTTTTGACGGTTCCTACGAGCAGTACTTC.

V is TRBV11-2 and J is TRBJ2-1, with unresolved D. Germline V gene data show CDR1 as SGHAT and CDR2 as FQNNGV. The CDR3 extends over 14 amino acids. Trimming took off 1 base at V and 3 bases at J, with 7 bases between the two ends. The CDR3 protein is CASSLAGHYNEQFF. The CDR3 region has the DNA TGTGCCAGCAGCTTAGCCGGCCACTACAATGAGCAGTTCTTC.

The chain couples TRBV20-1 to TRBJ1-2; D is undetermined. V shed 3 bases and J shed 7 bases, with 15 bases lying between them. This CDR3 is built from 13 residues. The germline V gene encodes CDR1 DFQATT and CDR2 SNEGSKA (reference sequence). The CDR3 is CSASPSVRSGYTF. In nucleotides, the CDR3 is TGCAGTGCTAGCCCTTCCGTTAGGAGTGGCTACACCTTC.

The chain combines TRBV20-1 with TRBJ2-3; D call uncertain. Per the germline V gene, CDR1 is DFQATT and CDR2 is SNEGSKA (reference sequence). The CDR3 covers 15 residues. Trimming shortened V by 0 bases and J by 2 bases, and 12 bases separated the two germline ends. This chain's CDR3 is CSARDLRWVTDTQYF. CDR3 coding DNA: TGCAGTGCTAGAGATCTACGGTGGGTCACAGATACGCAGTATTTT.

This clonotype has only a few counts. The chain is built from TRBV5-6 and TRBJ1-2; maybe TRBD1 (5 bases). The germline V and J ends were trimmed by 2 bases and 10 bases, with 15 bases remaining between them. Germline assignment: CDR1 SGHDT and CDR2 YYEEEE. The CDR3 covers 13 residues. The CDR3 bases are TGTGCCAGCAGCTTCGGGACGGCGTTTATCTACACCTTC. It translates to CASSFGTAFIYTF. The variable domain in full, with the rest retrieved from reference TRBV5-6 and TRBJ1-2, is DAGVTQSPTHLIKTRGQQVTLRCSPKSGHDTVSWYQQALGQGPQFIFQYYEEEERQRGNFPDRFSGHQFPNYSSELNVNALLLGDSALYLCASSFGTAFIYTFGSGTRLTVV.

The chain is built from TRBV28 and TRBJ2-4; D call uncertain. The J call may be faulty, since TRBJ2-7 better matches the DNA end. Germline V gene data show CDR1 as MDHEN and CDR2 as SYDVKM. The CDR3 extends over 13 amino acids. The chain's CDR3 is CASSVNGNYEQYF. CDR3 nucleotide sequence: TGTGCCAGCAGTGTAAACGGAAACTACGAGCAGTACTTC.

This clonotype was detected only once. The chain's CDR3 is CASSRQLAGDAHNEQYF. Here the CDR3 DNA reads TGCGCCAGCAGCCGGCAACTAGCGGGAGACGCCCACAATGAGCAGTACTTC. The chain carries TRBV4-3 and TRBJ2-5, with 11 bases identical to TRBD2. This CDR3 has 17 residues. After removal of 4 bases from V and 11 bases from J, the junction contained 18 bases not matched to a gene. Germline CDR1 is LGHNA and CDR2 is YSLEER.

This CDR3 reads CASSYPGQGNNLQETQYF. CDR3 sequence (DNA): TGTGCCAGCAGTTACCCGGGACAGGGGAATAATCTCCAAGAGACCCAGTACTTC. The rearrangement joins TRBV6-2 or TRBV6-3 to TRBJ2-5; 10 nucleotides line up with TRBD1. V shed 2 bases and J 1 base; nucleotides not matched to a gene: 10. The germline V gene encodes CDR1 MNHEY and CDR2 SVGEGT. The CDR3 loop spans 18 amino acids.

The chain carries TRBV20-1 and TRBJ2-3; 15 positions match TRBD2. This CDR3 has 16 residues. Germline V gives CDR1 DFQATT, CDR2 SNEGSKA (reference sequence). The J segment lost 0 bases and the V segment lost 6 bases, leaving 4 bases of the junction unmatched. This CDR3 reads CSAGTSGRPSTDTQYF. CDR3 nucleotide sequence: TGCAGTGCCGGGACTAGCGGGAGGCCTAGCACAGATACGCAGTATTTT.

CDR3 residues: CASSFRTLDSGNEKLFF. The CDR3 region has the DNA TGCGCCAGCAGCTTCCGAACCCTGGACAGCGGCAATGAAAAACTGTTTTTT. V gene TRBV5-1 combines with J gene TRBJ1-4; TRBD1 is a possible D gene (6 bases). The CDR3 is made up of 17 amino acids. Trimming pared 2 bases from V and 5 bases from J, leaving 19 bases between. Germline lookup yields CDR1 SGHRS and CDR2 YFSETQ.